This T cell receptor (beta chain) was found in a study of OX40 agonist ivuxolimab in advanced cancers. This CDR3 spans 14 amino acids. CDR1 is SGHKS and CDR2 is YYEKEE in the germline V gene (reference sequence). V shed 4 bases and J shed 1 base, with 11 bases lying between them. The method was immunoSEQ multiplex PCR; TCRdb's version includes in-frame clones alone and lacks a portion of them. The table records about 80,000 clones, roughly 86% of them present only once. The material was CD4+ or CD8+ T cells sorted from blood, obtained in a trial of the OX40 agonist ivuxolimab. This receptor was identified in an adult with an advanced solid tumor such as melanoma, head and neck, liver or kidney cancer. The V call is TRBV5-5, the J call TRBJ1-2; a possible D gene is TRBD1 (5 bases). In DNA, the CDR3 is TGTGCCAGCAGCCGGGGCAGGAATAACTATGGCTACACCTTC. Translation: CASSRGRNNYGYTF.